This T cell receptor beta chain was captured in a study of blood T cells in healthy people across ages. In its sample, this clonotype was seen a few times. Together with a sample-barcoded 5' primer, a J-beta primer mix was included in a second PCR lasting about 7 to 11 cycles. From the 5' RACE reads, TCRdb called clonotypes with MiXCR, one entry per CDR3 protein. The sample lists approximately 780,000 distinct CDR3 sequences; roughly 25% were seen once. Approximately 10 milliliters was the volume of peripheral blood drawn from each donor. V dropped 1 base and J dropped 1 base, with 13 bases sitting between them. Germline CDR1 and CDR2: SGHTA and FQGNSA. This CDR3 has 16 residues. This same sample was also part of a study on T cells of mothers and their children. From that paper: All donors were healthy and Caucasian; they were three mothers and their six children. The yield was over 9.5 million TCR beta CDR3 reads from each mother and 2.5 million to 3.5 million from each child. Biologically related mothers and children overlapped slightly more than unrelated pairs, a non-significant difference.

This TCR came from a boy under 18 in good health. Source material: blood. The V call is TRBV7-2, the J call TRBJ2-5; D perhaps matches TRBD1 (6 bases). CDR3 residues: CASSLVGTTSQETQYF. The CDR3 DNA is TGTGCCAGCAGCTTAGTCGGGACAACCTCCCAAGAGACCCAGTACTTC. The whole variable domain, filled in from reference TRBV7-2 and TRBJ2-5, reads GAGVSQSPSNKVTEKGKDVELRCDPISGHTALYWYRQSLGQGLEFLIYFQGNSAPDKSGLPSDRFSAERTGGSVSTLTIQRTQQEDSAVYLCASSLVGTTSQETQYFGPGTRLLVL.